This entry concerns a single T cell receptor beta chain. Naive CD8 cells lacked CD45RO, underwent positive selection for CCR7 and left out terminally differentiated effector memory CD45RA+ cells. This specimen comes from a study of shared clonotypes between healthy human individuals. Study at large: The study used three CD4 naive, three CD4 memory, two CD8 naive and one CD8 memory plate per donor.

The data were produced by immunoSEQ multiplex PCR, yet TCRdb's version contains in-frame clones alone and is incomplete. Among about 2.1 million clones, just over 90% were seen once, and the ten largest hold over 1.5%. The clonotype originates from a man younger than 30 in good health. Some clones in this sample may be carry-over from other donors' samples. Sequenced sample: naive CD8+ T cells from PBMCs.

As DNA, the CDR3 is TGTGCCACCAGCAGAGACCCCATGGGACAGGGCTTTTGGACAGATACGCAGTATTTT. Its protein is CATSRDPMGQGFWTDTQYF. The J gene is TRBJ2-3, the V gene TRBV15, with 9 bases identical to TRBD1. Germline trimming cut 0 bases from V and 3 bases from J; bases unmatched to any gene: 13. Germline lookup yields CDR1 LNHNV and CDR2 YYDKDF (reference sequence). The CDR3 contains 19 residues.